The clone carrying this TCR beta chain was counted a single time. The sample is drawn from a study of shared clonotypes between healthy human individuals. The CDR3 extends over 15 amino acids. CDR1 and CDR2 (germline): SNHLY, FYNNEI. V lost 3 bases, J lost 2 bases, and 5 bases stayed unmatched. Sequencing was performed with immunoSEQ multiplex PCR; in TCRdb, only in-frame clones are kept and a portion is missing. The sample holds about 560,000 clones, roughly 79% seen once. The chain recombines TRBV2 with TRBJ2-3, with 7 bases fitting TRBD1. The source material was PBMCs. The receptor comes from a woman aged 35 to 49 in good health. Some clones in this sample may be carry-over from other donors' samples. The CDR3 protein is CASSERGRNTDTQYF. Here the CDR3 DNA reads TGTGCCAGCAGTGAGAGGGGGCGGAACACAGATACGCAGTATTTT. Combining the CDR3 with reference TRBV2 and TRBJ2-3 gives the whole variable domain EPEVTQTPSHQVTQMGQEVILRCVPISNHLYFYWYRQILGQKVEFLVSFYNNEISEKSEIFDDQFSVERPDGSNFTLKIRSTKLEDSAMYFCASSERGRNTDTQYFGPGTRLTVL.